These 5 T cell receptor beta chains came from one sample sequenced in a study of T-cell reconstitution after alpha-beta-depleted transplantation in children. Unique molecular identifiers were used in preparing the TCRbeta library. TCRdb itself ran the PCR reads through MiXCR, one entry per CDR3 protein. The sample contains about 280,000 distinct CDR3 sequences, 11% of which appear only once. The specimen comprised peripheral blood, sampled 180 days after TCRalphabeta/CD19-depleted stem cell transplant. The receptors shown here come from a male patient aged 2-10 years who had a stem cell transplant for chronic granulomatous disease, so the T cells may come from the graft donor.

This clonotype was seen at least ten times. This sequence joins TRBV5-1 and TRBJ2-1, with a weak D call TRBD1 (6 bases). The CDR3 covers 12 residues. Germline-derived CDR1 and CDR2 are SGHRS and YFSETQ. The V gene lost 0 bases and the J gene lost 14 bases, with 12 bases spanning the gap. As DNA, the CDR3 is TGCGCCAGCAGCTTGGATTGGGCAGGGGAGTTCTTC. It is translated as CASSLDWAGEFF. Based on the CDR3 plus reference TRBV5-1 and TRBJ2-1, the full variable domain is KAGVTQTPRYLIKTRGQQVTLSCSPISGHRSVSWYQQTPGQGLQFLFEYFSETQRNKGNFPGRFSGRQFSNSRSEMNVSTLELGDSALYLCASSLDWAGEFFGPGTRLTVL.

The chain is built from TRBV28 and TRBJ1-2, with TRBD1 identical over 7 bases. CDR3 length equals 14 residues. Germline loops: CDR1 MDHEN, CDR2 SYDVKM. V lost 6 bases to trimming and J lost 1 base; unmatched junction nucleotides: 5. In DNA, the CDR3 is TGTGCCAGCAGGCCGACAGGGATTAACTATGGCTACACCTTC. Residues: CASRPTGINYGYTF.

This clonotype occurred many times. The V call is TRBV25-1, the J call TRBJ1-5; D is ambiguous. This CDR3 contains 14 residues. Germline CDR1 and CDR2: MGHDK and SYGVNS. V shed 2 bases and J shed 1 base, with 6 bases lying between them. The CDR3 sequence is CASSELGSNQPQHF. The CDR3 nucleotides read TGTGCCAGCAGTGAACTGGGGAGCAATCAGCCCCAGCATTTT.

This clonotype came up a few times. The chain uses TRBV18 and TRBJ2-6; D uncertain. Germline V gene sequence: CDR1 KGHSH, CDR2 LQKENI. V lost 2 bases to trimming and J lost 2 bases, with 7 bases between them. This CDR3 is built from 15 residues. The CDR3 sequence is CASSPSSAGANVLTF. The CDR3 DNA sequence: TGTGCCAGCTCACCATCGAGCGCTGGGGCCAACGTCCTGACTTTC.

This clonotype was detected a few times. The CDR3 coding sequence is TGTGCCAGCGGGTTAATACAAGCCACTGAAGCTTTCTTT. As protein: CASGLIQATEAFF. The V and J genes are TRBV7-9 and TRBJ1-1; D uncertain. Per the germline V gene, CDR1 is SEHNR and CDR2 is FQNEAQ (reference sequence). V shed 8 bases and J shed 4 bases, with 14 bases lying between them. This CDR3 is built from 13 residues.